The rows below give T cell receptor beta chains drawn from one sample of a study of shared clonotypes between healthy human individuals. Measured with immunoSEQ multiplex PCR; TCRdb has only the in-frame clones, and not every one. Of 980,000 or so clones in the sample, over 75% are singletons; the top ten hold about 1.5%. Input material: memory CD4+ T cells sorted from blood. The receptors originated from a man between 18 and 29 years old in good health. Each CDR3 is given with its conserved first and last residue. D genes are given only for firm matches. Part of the rows lack a size; the others show once, few, many or a class for expanded clones.

size	length	D	J	V	CDR3
NA	15	NA	TRBJ2-6	TRBV6-5	CASSNRAGGANVLTF
NA	15	TRBD1	TRBJ1-6	TRBV19	CASSIAQGGNSPLHF
NA	13	NA	TRBJ2-5	TRBV11-2	CASSLDRLSDQYF
NA	16	NA	TRBJ1-1	TRBV27	CASSLRSAGINTEAFF
few	15	NA	TRBJ2-2	TRBV4-3	CASSQTGGGTGELFF
NA	14	NA	TRBJ1-4	TRBV18	CASSTTRRAGKLFF
NA	15	TRBD1	TRBJ1-2	TRBV29-1	CSAPDRGSGNYGYTF
NA	13	NA	TRBJ1-2	TRBV11-3	CASSSDPRVGYTF
NA	15	NA	TRBJ2-5	TRBV9	CASSPREGSGETQYF
NA	18	NA	TRBJ2-3	TRBV5-1	CASSLMGEGSRYTDTQYF
NA	16	NA	TRBJ2-1	TRBV6-4	CASSDVIRSSYNEQFF
NA	11	NA	TRBJ2-7	TRBV6-6	CASKAFYEQYF
NA	12	NA	TRBJ1-6	TRBV7-9	CASSSTGFPLHF
few	14	NA	TRBJ2-2	TRBV7-3	CASSRDTTRGELFF
once	15	NA	TRBJ1-5	TRBV30	CAWRDRASSNQPQHF
NA	19	NA	TRBJ2-1	TRBV5-1	CASSLDRSRGRSSYNEQFF
NA	17	TRBD1	TRBJ1-2	TRBV10-3	CAISESTGARYGYGYTF
NA	14	NA	TRBJ1-1	TRBV7-9	CASSLDKGNTEAFF
NA	15	NA	TRBJ2-1	TRBV25-1	CASSDTGLAYNEQFF
NA	12	NA	TRBJ2-5	TRBV29-1	CSVTLGDETQYF
NA	17	TRBD1	TRBJ1-2	TRBV10-1	CASSEGYRDRPAYGYTF
NA	17	TRBD1	TRBJ1-5	TRBV27	CASTPQTGGHRDQPQHF
NA	14	TRBD1	TRBJ2-5	TRBV7-8	CASSSRTGQETQYF
NA	16	NA	TRBJ2-1	TRBV5-4	CASTKRSGYSYNEQFF
many	16	NA	TRBJ1-5	TRBV19	CASSQSKGTSNQPQHF
NA	11	NA	TRBJ2-7	TRBV10-1	CASSGGYEQYF
NA	15	TRBD2	TRBJ2-1	TRBV27	CASSFGLAGLNEQFF
NA	16	NA	TRBJ1-2	TRBV7-6	CASSLPHGPRRYGYTF
NA	15	NA	TRBJ1-2	TRBV10-3	CAISPLGAIGDGYTF
NA	16	NA	TRBJ1-1	TRBV7-3	CASSLKALGGKTEAFF
NA	12	NA	TRBJ1-1	TRBV30	CAWRRKNTEAFF
NA	14	NA	TRBJ2-7	TRBV13	CASSNGDPSGEQYF
once	16	TRBD2	TRBJ2-2	TRBV9	CASSAGTSGGTGELFF
NA	12	NA	TRBJ2-7	TRBV27	CASSLKGNEQYF
many	14	NA	TRBJ2-7	TRBV7-2	CASSQGHQTYEQYF